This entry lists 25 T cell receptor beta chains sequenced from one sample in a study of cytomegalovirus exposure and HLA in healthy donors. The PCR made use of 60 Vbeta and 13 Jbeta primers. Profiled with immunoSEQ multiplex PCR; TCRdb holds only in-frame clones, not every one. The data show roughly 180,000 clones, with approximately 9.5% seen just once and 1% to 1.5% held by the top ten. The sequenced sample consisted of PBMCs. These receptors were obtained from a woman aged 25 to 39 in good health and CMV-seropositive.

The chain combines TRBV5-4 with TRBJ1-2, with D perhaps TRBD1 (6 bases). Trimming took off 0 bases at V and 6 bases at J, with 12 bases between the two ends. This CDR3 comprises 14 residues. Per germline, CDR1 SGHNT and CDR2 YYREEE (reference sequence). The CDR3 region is CASSLAQGSDGYTF. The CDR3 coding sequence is TGTGCCAGCAGCTTGGCCCAGGGGAGTGATGGCTACACCTTC.

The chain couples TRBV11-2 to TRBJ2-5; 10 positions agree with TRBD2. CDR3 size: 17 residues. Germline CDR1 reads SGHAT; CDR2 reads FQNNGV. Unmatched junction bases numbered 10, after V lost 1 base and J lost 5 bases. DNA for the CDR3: TGTGCCAGCAGCTTAGTTGGACTAGCGGCCCAGGTGGAGACCCAGTACTTC. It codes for CASSLVGLAAQVETQYF.

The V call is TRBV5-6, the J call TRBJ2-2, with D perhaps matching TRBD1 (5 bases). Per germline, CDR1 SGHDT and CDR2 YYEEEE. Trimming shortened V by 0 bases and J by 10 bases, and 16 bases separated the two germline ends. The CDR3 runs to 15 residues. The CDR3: CASSLGRGKGLELFF. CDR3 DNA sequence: TGTGCCAGCAGCTTGGGAAGGGGAAAGGGATTGGAGCTGTTTTTT.

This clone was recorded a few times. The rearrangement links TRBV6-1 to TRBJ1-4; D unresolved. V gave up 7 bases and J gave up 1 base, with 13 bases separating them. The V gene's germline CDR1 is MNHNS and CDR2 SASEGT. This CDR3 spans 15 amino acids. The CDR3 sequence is CASKGRAETNEKLFF. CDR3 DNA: TGTGCCAGCAAGGGCAGAGCGGAAACTAATGAAAAACTGTTTTTT.

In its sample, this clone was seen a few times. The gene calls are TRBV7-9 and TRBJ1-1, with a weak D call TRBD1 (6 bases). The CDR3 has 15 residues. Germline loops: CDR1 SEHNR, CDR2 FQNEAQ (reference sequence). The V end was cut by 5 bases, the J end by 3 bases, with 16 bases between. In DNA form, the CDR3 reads TGTGCCAGCAGCGGTACAGGGCGAAGGGACACTGAAGCTTTCTTT. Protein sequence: CASSGTGRRDTEAFF. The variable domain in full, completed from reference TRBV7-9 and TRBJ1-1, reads DTGVSQNPRHKITKRGQNVTFRCDPISEHNRLYWYRQTLGQGPEFLTYFQNEAQLEKSRLLSDRFSAERPKGSFSTLEIQRTEQGDSAMYLCASSGTGRRDTEAFFGQGTRLTVV.

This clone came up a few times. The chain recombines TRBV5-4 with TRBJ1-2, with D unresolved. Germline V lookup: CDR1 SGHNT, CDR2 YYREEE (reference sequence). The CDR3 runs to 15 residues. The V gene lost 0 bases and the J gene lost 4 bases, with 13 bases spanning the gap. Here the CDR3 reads CASSLAIARSYGYTF. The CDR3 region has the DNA TGTGCCAGCAGCTTGGCCATAGCTCGGAGCTATGGCTACACCTTC.

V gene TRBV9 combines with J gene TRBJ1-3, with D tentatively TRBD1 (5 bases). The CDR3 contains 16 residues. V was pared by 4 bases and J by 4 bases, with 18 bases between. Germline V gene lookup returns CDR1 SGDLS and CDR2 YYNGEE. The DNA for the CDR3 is TGTGCCAGCAGCTCTAGAGGGAGGGGAGCCGGAAACACCATATATTTT. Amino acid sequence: CASSSRGRGAGNTIYF.

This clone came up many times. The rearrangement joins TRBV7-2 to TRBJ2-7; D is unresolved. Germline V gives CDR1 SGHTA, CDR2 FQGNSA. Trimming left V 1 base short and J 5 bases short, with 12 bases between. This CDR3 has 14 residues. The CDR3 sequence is CASSLGAYTNEQYF. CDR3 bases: TGTGCCAGCAGCTTAGGGGCCTACACCAACGAGCAGTACTTC.

The CDR3 sequence is CASSLFSAGVTADTQYF. CDR3 DNA: TGTGCCAGCAGCTTATTTTCGGCGGGAGTTACGGCAGATACGCAGTATTTT. V and J are TRBV7-9 and TRBJ2-3; 7 nucleotides match TRBD2. The V gene end was trimmed by 2 bases and the J gene end by 4 bases; junction bases not matched to a gene: 12. The CDR3 loop spans 17 amino acids. Germline CDR1 reads SEHNR; CDR2 reads FQNEAQ (reference sequence).

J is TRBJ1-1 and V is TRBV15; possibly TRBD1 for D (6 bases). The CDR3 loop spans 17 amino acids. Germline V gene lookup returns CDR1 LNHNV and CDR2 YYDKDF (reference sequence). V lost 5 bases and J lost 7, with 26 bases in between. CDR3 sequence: CATSPTPARGAKGEAFF. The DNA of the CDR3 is TGTGCCACCAGCCCTACTCCCGCCAGGGGCGCGAAGGGTGAAGCTTTCTTT.

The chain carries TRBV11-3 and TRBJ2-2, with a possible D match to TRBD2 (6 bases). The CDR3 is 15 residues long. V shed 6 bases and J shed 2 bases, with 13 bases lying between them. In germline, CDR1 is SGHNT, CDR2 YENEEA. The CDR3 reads CASSLDYRNTGELFF. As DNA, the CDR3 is TGTGCCAGCAGTTTGGACTATCGAAACACCGGGGAGCTGTTTTTT.

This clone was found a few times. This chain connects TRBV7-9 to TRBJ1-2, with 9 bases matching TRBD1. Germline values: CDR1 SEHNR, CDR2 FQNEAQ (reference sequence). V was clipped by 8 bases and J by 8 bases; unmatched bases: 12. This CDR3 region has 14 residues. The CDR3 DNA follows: TGTGCCAGCCGTCCGGGACAGGGCTTGTCAGGCTACACCTTC. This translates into CASRPGQGLSGYTF.

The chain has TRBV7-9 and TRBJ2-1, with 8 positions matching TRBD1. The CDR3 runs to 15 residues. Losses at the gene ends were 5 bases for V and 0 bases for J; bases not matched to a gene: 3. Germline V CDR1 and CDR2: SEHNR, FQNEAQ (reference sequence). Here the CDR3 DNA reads TGTGCCAGCAGCCGGACAGGGAGCTCCTACAATGAGCAGTTCTTC. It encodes CASSRTGSSYNEQFF.

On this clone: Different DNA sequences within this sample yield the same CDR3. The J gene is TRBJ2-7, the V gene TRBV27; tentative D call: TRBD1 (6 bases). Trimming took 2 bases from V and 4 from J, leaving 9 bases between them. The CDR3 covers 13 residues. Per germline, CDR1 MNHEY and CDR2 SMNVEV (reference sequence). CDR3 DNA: TGTGCCAGCAGTTTACGCAGGGGTTACGAGCAGTACTTC. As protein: CASSLRRGYEQYF.

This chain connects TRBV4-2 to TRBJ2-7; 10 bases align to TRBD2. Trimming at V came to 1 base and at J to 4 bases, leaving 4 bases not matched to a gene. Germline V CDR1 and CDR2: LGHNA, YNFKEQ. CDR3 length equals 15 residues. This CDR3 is CASSQVSSGSYEQYF. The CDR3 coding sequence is TGTGCCAGCAGCCAAGTGTCTAGCGGGAGTTACGAGCAGTACTTC.

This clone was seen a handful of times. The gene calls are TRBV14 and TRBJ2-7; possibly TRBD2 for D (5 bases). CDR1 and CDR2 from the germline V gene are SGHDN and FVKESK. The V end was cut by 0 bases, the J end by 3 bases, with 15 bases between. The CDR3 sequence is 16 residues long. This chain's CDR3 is CASSQEGGLGLYEQYF. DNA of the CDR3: TGTGCCAGCAGCCAAGAAGGAGGCCTAGGACTCTACGAGCAGTACTTC. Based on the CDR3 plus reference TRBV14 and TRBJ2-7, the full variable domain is EAGVTQFPSHSVIEKGQTVTLRCDPISGHDNLYWYRRVMGKEIKFLLHFVKESKQDESGMPNNRFLAERTGGTYSTLKVQPAELEDSGVYFCASSQEGGLGLYEQYFGPGTRLTVT.

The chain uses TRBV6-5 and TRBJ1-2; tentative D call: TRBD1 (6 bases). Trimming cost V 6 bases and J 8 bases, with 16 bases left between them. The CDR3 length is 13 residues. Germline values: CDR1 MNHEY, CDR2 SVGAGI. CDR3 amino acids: CASSPAGARGYTF. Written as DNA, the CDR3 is TGTGCCAGCAGCCCGGCGGGGGCTCGGGGCTACACCTTC.

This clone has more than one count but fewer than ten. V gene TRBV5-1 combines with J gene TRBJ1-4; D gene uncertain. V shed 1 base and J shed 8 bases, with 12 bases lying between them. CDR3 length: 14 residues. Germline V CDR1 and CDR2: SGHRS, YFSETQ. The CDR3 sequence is CASSLRGGGEKLFF. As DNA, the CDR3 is TGCGCCAGCAGCTTGCGGGGAGGAGGAGAAAAACTGTTTTTT. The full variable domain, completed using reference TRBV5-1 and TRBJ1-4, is KAGVTQTPRYLIKTRGQQVTLSCSPISGHRSVSWYQQTPGQGLQFLFEYFSETQRNKGNFPGRFSGRQFSNSRSEMNVSTLELGDSALYLCASSLRGGGEKLFFGSGTQLSVL.

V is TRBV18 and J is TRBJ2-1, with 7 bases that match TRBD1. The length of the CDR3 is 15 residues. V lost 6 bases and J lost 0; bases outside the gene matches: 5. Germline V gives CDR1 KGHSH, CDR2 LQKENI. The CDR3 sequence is CASSPGQSSYNEQFF. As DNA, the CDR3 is TGTGCCAGCTCGCCGGGACAGAGCTCCTACAATGAGCAGTTCTTC.

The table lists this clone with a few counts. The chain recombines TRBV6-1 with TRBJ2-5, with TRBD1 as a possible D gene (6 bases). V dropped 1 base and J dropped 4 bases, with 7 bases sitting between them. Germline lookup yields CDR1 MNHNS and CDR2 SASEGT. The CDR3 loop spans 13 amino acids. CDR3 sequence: CASSEVRGETQYF. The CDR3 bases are TGTGCCAGCAGTGAAGTCAGGGGAGAGACCCAGTACTTC.

The CDR3 spells CATIDRGGYGYTF. For the CDR3, the DNA is TGTGCCACTATCGACAGGGGTGGGTATGGCTACACCTTC. This chain connects TRBV25-1 to TRBJ1-2, with 8 positions matching TRBD1. J lost 5 bases, V lost 10 bases, and 9 bases had no gene match. This CDR3 spans 13 amino acids. Looked up from germline, CDR1 is MGHDK and CDR2 is SYGVNS.

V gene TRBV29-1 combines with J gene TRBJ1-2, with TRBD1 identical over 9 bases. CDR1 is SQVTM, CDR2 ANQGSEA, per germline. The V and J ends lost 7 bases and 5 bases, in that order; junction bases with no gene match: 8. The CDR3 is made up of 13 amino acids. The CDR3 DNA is TGCAGCGCCGGGACAGGGAACGGATATGGCTACACCTTC. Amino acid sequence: CSAGTGNGYGYTF.

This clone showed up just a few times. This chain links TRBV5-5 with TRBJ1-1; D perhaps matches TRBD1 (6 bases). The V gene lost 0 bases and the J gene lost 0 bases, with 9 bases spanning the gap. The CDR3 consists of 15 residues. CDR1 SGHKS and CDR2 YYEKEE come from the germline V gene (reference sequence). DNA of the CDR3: TGTGCCAGCAGCTTGGTGGCAGGGGTGAACACTGAAGCTTTCTTT. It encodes CASSLVAGVNTEAFF.

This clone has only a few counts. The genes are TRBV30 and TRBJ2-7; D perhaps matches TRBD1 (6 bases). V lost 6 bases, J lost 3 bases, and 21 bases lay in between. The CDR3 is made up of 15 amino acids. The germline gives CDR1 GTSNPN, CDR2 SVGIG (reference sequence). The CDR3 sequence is CACKNIQGSYYEQYF. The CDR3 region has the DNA TGTGCCTGCAAGAACATACAGGGTTCGTACTACGAGCAGTACTTC.

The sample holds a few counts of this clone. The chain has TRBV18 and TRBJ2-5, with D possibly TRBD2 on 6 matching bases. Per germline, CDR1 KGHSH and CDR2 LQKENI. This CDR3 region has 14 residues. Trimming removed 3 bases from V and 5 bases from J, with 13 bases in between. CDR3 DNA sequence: TGTGCCAGCTCACCTCGGACTACACTGGAGACCCAGTACTTC. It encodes CASSPRTTLETQYF.